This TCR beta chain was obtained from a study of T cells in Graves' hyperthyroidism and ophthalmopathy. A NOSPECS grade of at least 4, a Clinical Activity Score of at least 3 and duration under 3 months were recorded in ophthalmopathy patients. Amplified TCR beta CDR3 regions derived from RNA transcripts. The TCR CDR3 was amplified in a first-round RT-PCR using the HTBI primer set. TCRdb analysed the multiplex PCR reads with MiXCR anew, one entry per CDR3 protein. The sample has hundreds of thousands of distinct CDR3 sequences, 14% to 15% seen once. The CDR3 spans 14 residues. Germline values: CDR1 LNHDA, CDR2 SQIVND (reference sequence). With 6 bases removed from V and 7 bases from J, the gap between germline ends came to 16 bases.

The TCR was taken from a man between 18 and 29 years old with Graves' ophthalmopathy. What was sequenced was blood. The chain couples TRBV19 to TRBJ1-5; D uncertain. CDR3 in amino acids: CASRPPRGVQPQHF. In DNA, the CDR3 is TGTGCCAGTAGACCCCCCCGTGGAGTGCAGCCCCAGCATTTT.